This TCR beta chain appears in the sequencing data of a study of human T cells and chemical hapten exposure. This CDR3 is 14 amino acids long. In germline, CDR1 is SQVTM, CDR2 ANQGSEA. The V and J ends lost 0 bases and 1 base, in that order; junction bases with no gene match: 0. The total RNA was obtained from whole blood that was not fractionated. TCRdb independently ran MiXCR on the 5' RACE reads; one entry per CDR3 protein. The table records about 110,000 distinct CDR3 sequences, approximately 20% of them present only once. V and J are TRBV29-1 and TRBJ2-1; 7 nucleotides align to TRBD2. The sequence was obtained from a human donor in good health. CDR3 nucleotide sequence: TGCAGCGTTGAAGAGCGGGAGTCCTACAATGAGCAGTTCTTC. Its translation: CSVEERESYNEQFF.